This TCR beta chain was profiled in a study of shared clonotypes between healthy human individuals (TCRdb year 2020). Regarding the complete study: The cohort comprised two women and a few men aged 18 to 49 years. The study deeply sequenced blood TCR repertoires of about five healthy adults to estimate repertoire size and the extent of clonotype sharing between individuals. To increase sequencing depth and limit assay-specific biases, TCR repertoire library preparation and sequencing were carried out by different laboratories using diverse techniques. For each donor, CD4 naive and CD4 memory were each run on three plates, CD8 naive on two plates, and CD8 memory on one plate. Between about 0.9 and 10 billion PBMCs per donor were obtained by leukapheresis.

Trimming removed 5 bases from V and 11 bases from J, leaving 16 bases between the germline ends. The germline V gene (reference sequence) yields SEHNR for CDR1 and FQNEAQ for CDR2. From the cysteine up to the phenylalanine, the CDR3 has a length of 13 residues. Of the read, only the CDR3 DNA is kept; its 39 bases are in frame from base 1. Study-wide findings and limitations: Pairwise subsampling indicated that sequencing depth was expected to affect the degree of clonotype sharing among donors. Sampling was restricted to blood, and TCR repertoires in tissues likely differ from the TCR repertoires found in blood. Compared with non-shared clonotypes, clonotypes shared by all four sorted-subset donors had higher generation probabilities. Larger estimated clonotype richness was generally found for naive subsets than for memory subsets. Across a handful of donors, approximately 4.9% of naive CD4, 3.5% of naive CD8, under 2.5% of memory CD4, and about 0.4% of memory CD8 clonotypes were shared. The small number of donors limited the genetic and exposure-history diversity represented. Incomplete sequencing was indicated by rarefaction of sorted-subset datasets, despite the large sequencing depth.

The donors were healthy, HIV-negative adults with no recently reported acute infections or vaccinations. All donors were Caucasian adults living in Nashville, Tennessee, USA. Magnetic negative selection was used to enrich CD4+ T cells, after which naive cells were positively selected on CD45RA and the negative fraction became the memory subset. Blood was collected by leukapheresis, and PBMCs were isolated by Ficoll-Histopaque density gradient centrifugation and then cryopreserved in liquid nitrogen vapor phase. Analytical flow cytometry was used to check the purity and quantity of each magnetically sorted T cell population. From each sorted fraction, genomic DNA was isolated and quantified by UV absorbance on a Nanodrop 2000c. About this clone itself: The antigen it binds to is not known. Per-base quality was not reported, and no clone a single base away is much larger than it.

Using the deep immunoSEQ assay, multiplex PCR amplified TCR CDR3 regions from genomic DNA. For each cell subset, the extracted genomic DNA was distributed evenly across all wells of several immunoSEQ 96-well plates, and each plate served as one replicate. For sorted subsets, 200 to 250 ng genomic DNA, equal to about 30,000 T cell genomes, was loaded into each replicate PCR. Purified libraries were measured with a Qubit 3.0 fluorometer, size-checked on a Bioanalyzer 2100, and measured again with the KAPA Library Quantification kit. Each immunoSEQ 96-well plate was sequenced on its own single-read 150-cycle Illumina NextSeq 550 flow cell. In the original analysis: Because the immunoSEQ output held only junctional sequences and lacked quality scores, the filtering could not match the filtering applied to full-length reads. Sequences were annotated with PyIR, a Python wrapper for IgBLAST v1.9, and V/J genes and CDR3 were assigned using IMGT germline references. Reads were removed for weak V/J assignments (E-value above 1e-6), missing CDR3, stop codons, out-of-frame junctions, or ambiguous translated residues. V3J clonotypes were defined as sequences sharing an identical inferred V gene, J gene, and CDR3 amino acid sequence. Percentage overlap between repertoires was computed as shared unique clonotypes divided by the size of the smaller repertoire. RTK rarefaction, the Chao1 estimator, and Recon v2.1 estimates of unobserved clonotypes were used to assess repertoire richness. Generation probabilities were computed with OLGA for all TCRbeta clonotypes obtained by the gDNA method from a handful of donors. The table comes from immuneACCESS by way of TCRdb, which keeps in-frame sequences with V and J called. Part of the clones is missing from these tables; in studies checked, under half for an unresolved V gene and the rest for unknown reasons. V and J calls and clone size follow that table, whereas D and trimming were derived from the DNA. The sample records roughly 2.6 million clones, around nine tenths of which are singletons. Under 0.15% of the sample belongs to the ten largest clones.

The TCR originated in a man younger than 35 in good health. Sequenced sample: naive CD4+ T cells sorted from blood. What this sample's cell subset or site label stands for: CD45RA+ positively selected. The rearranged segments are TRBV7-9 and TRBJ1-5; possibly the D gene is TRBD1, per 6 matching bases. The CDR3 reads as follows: CASSPRGSGAQHF. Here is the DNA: TGTGCCAGCAGCCCCCGGGGATCAGGGGCCCAGCATTTT. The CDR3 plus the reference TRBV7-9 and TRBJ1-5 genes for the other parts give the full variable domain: DTGVSQNPRHKITKRGQNVTFRCDPISEHNRLYWYRQTLGQGPEFLTYFQNEAQLEKSRLLSDRFSAERPKGSFSTLEIQRTEQGDSAMYLCASSPRGSGAQHFGDGTRLSIL.